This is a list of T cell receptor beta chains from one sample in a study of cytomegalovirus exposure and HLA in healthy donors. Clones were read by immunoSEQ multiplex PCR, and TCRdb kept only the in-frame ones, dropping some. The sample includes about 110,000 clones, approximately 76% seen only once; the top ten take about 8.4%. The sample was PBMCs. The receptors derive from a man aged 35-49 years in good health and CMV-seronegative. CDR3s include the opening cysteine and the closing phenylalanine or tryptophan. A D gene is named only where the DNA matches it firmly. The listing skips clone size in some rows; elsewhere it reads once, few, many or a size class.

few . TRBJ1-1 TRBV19 TGTGCCAGTAGTATAACAGGACCTAAAGCTTTCTTT CASSITGPKAFF
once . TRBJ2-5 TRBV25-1 TGTGCCAGCAGTGACAGGACTAAGGAGACCCAGTACTTC CASSDRTKETQYF
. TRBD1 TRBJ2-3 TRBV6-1 TGTGCCAGCAATGAAGGGGACAGGGGGTACACAGATACGCAGTATTTT CASNEGDRGYTDTQYF
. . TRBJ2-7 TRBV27 TGTGCCAGCAGTCTGACAGGTTCCTACGAGCAGTACTTC CASSLTGSYEQYF
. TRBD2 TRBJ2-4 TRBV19 TGTGCCAGTAGGGCGGGGGAAAACATTCAGTACTTC CASRAGENIQYF
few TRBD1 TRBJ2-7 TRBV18 TGTGCCAGCTCGTTGGGGGTCCGGGACAGCGGAGTCTACGAGCAGTACTTC CASSLGVRDSGVYEQYF
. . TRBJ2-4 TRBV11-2 TGTGCCAGCAGCCCCACTAGTACAGTTCAGTACTTC CASSPTSTVQYF
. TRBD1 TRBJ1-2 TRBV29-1 TGCAGCGTTGAAGGGTTAGGGACAGAAAACTATGGCTACACCTTC CSVEGLGTENYGYTF
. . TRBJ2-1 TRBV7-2 TGTGCCAGCAGCTTATTGGGGCGTGGCGGATACAATGAGCAGTTCTTC CASSLLGRGGYNEQFF
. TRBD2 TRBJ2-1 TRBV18 TGTGCCAGCTCACCACCGGGGGGGAGCTCCTACAATGAGCAGTTCTTC CASSPPGGSSYNEQFF
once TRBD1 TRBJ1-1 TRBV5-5 TGTGCCAGCAGATGGGACAGAGTGAACACTGAAGCTTTCTTT CASRWDRVNTEAFF
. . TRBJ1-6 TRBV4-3 TGCGCCAGCAGCCAAGAGGCCCAGGTAAATTCACCCCTCCACTTT CASSQEAQVNSPLHF
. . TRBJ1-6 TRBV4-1 TGCGCCAGCAGCCAAGATGGGGGAGGTAATTCACCCCTCCACTTT CASSQDGGGNSPLHF
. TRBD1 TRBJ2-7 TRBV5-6 TGTGCCAGCAGCTCCGACAGGGGAAGCGAGCAGTACTTC CASSSDRGSEQYF
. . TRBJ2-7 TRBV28 TGTGCCAGCAGTTTACAGGGGTTCGAGCAGTACTTC CASSLQGFEQYF
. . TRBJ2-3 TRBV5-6 TGTGCCAGCAGCTCCCCCCGGGGGGCCCCAGATACGCAGTATTTT CASSSPRGAPDTQYF
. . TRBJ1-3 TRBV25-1 TGTGCCAGCAGTGGGATAGGGGGTAACACCATATATTTT CASSGIGGNTIYF
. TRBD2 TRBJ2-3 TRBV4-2 TGTGCCAGCAGCCAAGAGGGGGACTATAACACAGATACGCAGTATTTT CASSQEGDYNTDTQYF
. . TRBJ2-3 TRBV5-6 TGTGCCAGCAGCCCGAATCGGGATACGCAGTATTTT CASSPNRDTQYF
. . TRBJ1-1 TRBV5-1 TGCGCCAGCAGCTTGGGTGGGGCGATGGCTGAAGCTTTCTTT CASSLGGAMAEAFF
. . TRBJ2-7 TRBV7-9 TGTGCCAGCACCCTCAGGTGGGACAACGGGTCCTACGAGCAGTACTTC CASTLRWDNGSYEQYF
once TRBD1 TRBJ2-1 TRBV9 TGTGCCAGCAGCGTAGAAGGGACAGGGTACAATGAGCAGTTCTTC CASSVEGTGYNEQFF
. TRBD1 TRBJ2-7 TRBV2 TGTGCCAGCAGTGAAGCAAGAACAGGGGCCTCCTTC CASSEARTGASF
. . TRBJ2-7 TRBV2 TGTGCCAGCAGTGGTCCAGGGGAGCTCTCCTACGAGCAGTACTTC CASSGPGELSYEQYF
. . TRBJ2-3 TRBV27 TGTGCCAGCAGTTTCCGACAGCTTAGCACAGATACGCAGTATTTT CASSFRQLSTDTQYF
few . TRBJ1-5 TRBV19 TGTGCCAGTAGTGGCGGGCCGTGGGACAATAGCAATCAGCCCCAGCATTTT CASSGGPWDNSNQPQHF
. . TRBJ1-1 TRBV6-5 TGTGCCAGCAGAGACCCGGGGGGGCTAGGAGCTTTCTTT CASRDPGGLGAFF
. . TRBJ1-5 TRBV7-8 TGTGCCAGCAGCTTAGTCCCCGTGGGGGGAGCGGATCAGCCCCAGCATTTT CASSLVPVGGADQPQHF
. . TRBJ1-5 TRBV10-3 TGTGCCATCAGTGAGTCCTTTGGTGGGCCCAATCAGCCCCAGCATTTT CAISESFGGPNQPQHF
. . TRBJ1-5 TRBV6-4 TGTGCCAGCAGTGACCGTAGCGGGGGAAATCAGCCCCAGCATTTT CASSDRSGGNQPQHF
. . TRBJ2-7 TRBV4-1 TGCGCCAGCAGCCAAGATCGAGGCAGGGGAAGAGAGCAGTACTTC CASSQDRGRGREQYF
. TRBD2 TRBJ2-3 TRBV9 TGTGCCAGCAGCGTCAAGACTAGCGGGGGCCCCACAGATACGCAGTATTTT CASSVKTSGGPTDTQYF
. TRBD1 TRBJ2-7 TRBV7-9 TGTGCCAGCAGCCCGAGGGACAGGGGAGGATACGAGCAGTACTTC CASSPRDRGGYEQYF
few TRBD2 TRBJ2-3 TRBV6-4 TGTGCCAGCAGTGGACTAGCGGGGGGGCCAGATACGCAGTATTTT CASSGLAGGPDTQYF
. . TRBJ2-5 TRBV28 TGTGCCAGCAGTTCGACCGGACAGAACCGAGAGACCCAGTACTTC CASSSTGQNRETQYF
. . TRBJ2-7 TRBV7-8 TGTGCCAGCAGCCCCGTGGGGCACGAGCAGTACTTC CASSPVGHEQYF
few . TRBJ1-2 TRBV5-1 TGCGCCAGCAGGTCGGACGTATATGGAGGCCCCCGTGGCTACACCTTC CASRSDVYGGPRGYTF
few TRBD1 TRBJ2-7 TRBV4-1 TGCGCCAGCAGCCAAGCCCCCCTACAGGGGCAAGCCTACGAGCAGTACTTC CASSQAPLQGQAYEQYF
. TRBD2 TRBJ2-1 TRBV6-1 TGTGCCAGCAGTGAAGGAGCGGGGGCCTACAATGAGCAGTTCTTC CASSEGAGAYNEQFF
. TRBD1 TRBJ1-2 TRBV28 TGTGCCAGCAGTCTCATGAACAGGGGCCTGGAAGGCGGCTACACCTTC CASSLMNRGLEGGYTF
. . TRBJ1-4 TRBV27 TGTGCCAGCAGTTCAATCGCCAGGACAGTAAATGAAAAACTGTTTTTT CASSSIARTVNEKLFF
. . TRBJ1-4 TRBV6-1 TGTGCCAGCAGTTCCAGGGTTTATGAAAAACTGTTTTTT CASSSRVYEKLFF
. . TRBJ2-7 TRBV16 TGTGCCAGCAGCCCCCGGACAGGACCTACCCTGGGGGGAAGCTCCTACGAGCAGTACTTC CASSPRTGPTLGGSSYEQYF
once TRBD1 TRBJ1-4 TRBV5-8 TGTGCCAGCAGCTTCGGGACAGGCAATGAAAAACTGTTTTTT CASSFGTGNEKLFF
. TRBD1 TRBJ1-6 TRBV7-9 TGTGCCAGCAGCTACGATATACCGACAGGGAGTTCACCCCTCCACTTT CASSYDIPTGSSPLHF
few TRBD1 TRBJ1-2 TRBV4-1 TGCGCCAGCAGCCAGAAATCTGCCGGGACAGACTATGGCTACACCTTC CASSQKSAGTDYGYTF
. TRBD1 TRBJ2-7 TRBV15 TGTGCCACCAGCAGAAACAGGGGGCTCTACGAGCAGTACTTC CATSRNRGLYEQYF
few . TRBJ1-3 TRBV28 TGTGCCAGCAGTGATGGCCCCGGGGGTGATGGAAACACCATATATTTT CASSDGPGGDGNTIYF
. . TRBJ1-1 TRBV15 TGTGCCACCAGCAGAGATAGGCAGGTTGCCACTGAAGCTTTCTTT CATSRDRQVATEAFF
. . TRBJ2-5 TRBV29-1 TGCAGCGTAGAAAGGGGGGAGACCCAGTACTTC CSVERGETQYF
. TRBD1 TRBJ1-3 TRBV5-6 TGTGCCAGCAGCTTGACAGGGGAGGCTGGAAACACCATATATTTT CASSLTGEAGNTIYF
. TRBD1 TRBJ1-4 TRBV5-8 TGTGCCAGCAGCTACCGGGACAGGGAAAAACTGTTTTTT CASSYRDREKLFF
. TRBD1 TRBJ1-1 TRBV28 TGTGCCGGCTGCTCAGGGACAGGGGAATCTGAAGCTTTCTTT CAGCSGTGESEAFF
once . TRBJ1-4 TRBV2 TGTGCCAGCAGTGAGGTGGGAGTTTACGAAAAACTGTTTTTT CASSEVGVYEKLFF